The T cell receptor beta chain described here comes from a study of cytomegalovirus exposure and HLA in healthy donors. Study observations and caveats: Confirmation in vitro established that a few CMV-associated chains were specific for CMV antigens. Accounts indicate the classifier identified cytomegalovirus status with strong specificity and sensitivity.

The PCR was carried out with 60 Vbeta primers and 13 Jbeta primers. Assay used: immunoSEQ multiplex PCR; TCRdb lists only in-frame clones, some missing. Found here are tens of thousands of clones, roughly two fifths of them singletons; the top ten hold around 2%. Healthy bone marrow donors formed the donor group. Concerning this clone itself: The antigen remains unidentified.

CDR3 length equals 16 residues. The V end was cut by 5 bases, the J end by 6 bases, with 21 bases between. Germline CDR1 is SEHNR and CDR2 is FQNEAQ (reference sequence). Sequenced input: PBMCs. This TCR came from a woman aged 45-65 years in good health and CMV-seronegative. This chain uses TRBV7-9 with TRBJ2-3, with D possibly TRBD2 on 6 matching bases. This chain's CDR3 is CASSHVGRGLGDTQYF. The CDR3 nucleotides are TGTGCCAGCAGCCACGTGGGGCGGGGTTTAGGGGATACGCAGTATTTT.